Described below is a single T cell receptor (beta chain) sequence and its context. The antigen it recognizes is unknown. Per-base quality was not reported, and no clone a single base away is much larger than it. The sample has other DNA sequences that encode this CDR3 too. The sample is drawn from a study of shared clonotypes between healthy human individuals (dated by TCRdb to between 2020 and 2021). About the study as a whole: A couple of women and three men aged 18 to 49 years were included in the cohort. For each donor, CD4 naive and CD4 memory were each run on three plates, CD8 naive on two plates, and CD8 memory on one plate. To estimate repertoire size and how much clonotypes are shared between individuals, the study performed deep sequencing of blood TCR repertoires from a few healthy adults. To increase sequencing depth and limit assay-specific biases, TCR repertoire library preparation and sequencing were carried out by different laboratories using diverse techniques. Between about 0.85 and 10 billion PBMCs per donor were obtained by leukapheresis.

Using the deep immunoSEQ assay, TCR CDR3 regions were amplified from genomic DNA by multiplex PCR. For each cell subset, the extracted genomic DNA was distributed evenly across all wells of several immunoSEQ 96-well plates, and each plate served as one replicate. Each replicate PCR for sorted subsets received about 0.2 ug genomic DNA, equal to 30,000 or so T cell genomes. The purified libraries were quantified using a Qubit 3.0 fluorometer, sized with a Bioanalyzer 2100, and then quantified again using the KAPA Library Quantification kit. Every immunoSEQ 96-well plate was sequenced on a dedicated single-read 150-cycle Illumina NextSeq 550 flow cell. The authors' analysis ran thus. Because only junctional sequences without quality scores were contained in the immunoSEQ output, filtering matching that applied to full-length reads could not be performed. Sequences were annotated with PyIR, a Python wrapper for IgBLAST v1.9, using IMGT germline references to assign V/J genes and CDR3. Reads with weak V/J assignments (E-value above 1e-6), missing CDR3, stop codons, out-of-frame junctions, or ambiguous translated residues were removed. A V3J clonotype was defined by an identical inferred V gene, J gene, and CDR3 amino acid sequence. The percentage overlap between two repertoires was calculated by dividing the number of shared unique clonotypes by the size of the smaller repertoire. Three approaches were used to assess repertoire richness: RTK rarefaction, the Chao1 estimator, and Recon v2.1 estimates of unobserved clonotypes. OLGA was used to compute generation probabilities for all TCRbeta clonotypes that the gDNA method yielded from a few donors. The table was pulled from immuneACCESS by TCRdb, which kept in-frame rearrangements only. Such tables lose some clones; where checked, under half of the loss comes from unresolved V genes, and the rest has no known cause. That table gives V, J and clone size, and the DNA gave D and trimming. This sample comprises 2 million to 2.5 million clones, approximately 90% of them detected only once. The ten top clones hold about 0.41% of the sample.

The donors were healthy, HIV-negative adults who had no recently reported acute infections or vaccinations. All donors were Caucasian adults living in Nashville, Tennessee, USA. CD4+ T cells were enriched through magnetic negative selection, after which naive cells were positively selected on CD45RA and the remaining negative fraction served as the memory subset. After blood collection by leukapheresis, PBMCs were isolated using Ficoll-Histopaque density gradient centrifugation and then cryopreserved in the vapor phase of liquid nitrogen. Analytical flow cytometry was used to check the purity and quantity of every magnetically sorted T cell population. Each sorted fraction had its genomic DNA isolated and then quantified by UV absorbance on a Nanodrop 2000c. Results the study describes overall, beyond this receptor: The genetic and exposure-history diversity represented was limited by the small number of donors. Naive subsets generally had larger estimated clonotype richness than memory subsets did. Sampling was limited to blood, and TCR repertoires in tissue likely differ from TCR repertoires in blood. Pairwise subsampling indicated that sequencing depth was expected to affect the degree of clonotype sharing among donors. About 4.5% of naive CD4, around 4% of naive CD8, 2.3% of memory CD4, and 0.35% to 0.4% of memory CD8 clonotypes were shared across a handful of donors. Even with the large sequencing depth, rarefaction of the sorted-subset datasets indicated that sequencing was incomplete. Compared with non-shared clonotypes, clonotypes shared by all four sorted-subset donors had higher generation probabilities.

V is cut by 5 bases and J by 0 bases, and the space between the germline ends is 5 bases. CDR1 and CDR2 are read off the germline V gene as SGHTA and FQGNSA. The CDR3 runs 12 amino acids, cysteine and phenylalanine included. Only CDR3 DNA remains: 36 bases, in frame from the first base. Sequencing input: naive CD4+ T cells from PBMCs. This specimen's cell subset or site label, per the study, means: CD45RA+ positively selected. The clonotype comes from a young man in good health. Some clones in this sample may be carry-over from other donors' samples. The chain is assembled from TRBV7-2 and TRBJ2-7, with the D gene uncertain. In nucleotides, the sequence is TGTGCCAGCAGCCCGAGCTCCTACGAGCAGTACTTC. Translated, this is CASSPSSYEQYF.